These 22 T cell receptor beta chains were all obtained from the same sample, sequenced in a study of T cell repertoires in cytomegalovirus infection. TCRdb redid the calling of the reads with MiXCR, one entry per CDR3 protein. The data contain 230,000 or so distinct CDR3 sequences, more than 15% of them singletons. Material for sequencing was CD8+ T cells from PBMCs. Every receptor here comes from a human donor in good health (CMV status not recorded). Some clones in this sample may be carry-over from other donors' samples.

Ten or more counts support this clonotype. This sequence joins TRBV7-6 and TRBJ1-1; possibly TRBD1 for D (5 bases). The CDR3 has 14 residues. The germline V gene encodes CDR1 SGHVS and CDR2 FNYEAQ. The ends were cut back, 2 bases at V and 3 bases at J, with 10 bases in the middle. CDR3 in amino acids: CASSLSLGDTEAFF. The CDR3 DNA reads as TGTGCCAGCAGCTTATCCCTGGGGGACACTGAAGCTTTCTTT.

As DNA, the CDR3 is TGCAGCGCTCGGACTTCCCCAGAGACCCAGTACTTC. It translates to CSARTSPETQYF. The chain couples TRBV29-1 to TRBJ2-5; TRBD2 is a possible D gene (5 bases). Trimming pared 7 bases from V and 4 bases from J, leaving 13 bases between. This CDR3 is built from 12 residues. From germline, CDR1 is SQVTM and CDR2 ANQGSEA. Full variable domain (rest looked up from reference TRBV29-1 and TRBJ2-5): SAVISQKPSRDICQRGTSLTIQCQVDSQVTMMFWYRQQPGQSLTLIATANQGSEATYESGFVIDKFPISRPNLTFSTLTVSNMSPEDSSIYLCSARTSPETQYFGPGTRLLVL.

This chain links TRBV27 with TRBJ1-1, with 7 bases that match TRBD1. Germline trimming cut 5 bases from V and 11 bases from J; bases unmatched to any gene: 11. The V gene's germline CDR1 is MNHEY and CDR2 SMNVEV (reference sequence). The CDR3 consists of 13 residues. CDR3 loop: CASSPGGLGGAFF. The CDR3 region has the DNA TGTGCCAGCAGTCCAGGGGGGCTTGGTGGGGCTTTCTTT.

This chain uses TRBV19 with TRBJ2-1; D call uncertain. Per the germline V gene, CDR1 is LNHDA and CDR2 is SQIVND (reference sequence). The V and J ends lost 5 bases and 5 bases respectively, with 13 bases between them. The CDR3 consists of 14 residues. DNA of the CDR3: TGTGCCAGTAGTCCCCACCGGGCCCACAATGAGCAGTTCTTC. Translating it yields CASSPHRAHNEQFF.

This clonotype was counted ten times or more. The CDR3 here is CASSPVQGAPYTQYF. In DNA form, the CDR3 reads TGTGCCAGCAGCCCTGTACAGGGGGCGCCTTATACGCAGTATTTT. V usage is TRBV7-6 and J usage is TRBJ2-3, with TRBD1 matching 9 bases. In germline, CDR1 is SGHVS, CDR2 FNYEAQ. The CDR3 sequence is 15 residues long. Trimming took 5 bases from V and 7 from J; bases not matched to a gene: 10.

CDR3 residues: CASSLRQGTFYNEQFF. CDR3 bases: TGTGCCAGCAGCTTAAGGCAGGGCACCTTCTACAATGAGCAGTTCTTC. The rearrangement links TRBV7-6 to TRBJ2-1; tentative D call: TRBD1 (5 bases). Germline V lookup: CDR1 SGHVS, CDR2 FNYEAQ. The V end lost 2 bases, the J end lost 3 bases, and 14 bases lay between the germline ends. This CDR3 contains 16 residues.

In nucleotides, the CDR3 is TGCGCCAGCAGCCAGGGAACTGGGCCAGGGAATGGCTACACCTTC. Encoded protein: CASSQGTGPGNGYTF. J is TRBJ1-2 and V is TRBV4-3; tentative D call: TRBD1 (5 bases). Trimming took 3 bases from V and 6 from J, leaving 17 bases between them. Germline CDR1 is LGHNA and CDR2 is YSLEER. This CDR3 is built from 15 residues.

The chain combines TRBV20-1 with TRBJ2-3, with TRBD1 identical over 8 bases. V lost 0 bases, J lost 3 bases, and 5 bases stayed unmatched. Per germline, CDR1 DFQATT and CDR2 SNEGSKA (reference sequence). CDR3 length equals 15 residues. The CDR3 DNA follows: TGCAGTGCTAGAGAGACAGGGGAGATTACAGATACGCAGTATTTT. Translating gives CSARETGEITDTQYF.

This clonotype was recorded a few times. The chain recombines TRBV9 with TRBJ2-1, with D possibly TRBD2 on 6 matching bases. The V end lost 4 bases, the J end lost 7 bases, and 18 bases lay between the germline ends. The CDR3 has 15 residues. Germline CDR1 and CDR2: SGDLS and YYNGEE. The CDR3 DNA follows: TGTGCCAGCAGCCCCTCGGGGGTAGGAGGTAATGAGCAGTTCTTC. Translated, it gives CASSPSGVGGNEQFF.

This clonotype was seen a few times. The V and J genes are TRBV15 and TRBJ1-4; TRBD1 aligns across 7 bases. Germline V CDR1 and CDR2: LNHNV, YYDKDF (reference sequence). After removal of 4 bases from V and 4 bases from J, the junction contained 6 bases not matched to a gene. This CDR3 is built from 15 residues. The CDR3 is CATSMRGLGNEKLFF. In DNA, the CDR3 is TGTGCCACCAGCATGAGGGGGCTGGGTAATGAAAAACTGTTTTTT.

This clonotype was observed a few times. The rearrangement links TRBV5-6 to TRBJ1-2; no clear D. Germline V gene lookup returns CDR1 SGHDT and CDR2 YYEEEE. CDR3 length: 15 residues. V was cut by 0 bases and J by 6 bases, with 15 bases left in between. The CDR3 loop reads CASSLDGYPRDGYTF. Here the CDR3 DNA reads TGTGCCAGCAGCTTGGACGGATATCCAAGGGATGGCTACACCTTC.

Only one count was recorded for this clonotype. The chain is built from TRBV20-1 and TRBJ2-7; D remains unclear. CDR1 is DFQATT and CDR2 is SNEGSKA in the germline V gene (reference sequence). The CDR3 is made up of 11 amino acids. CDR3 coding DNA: TGCAGAGCACAATCTAGAGGCGAGCAGTACTTC. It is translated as CRAQSRGEQYF.

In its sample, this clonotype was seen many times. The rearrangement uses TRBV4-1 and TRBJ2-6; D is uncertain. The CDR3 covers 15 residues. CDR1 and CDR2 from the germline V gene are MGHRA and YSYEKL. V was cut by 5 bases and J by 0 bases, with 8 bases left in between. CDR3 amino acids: CASSATISGANVLTF. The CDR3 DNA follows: TGCGCCAGCAGCGCCACGATCTCTGGGGCCAACGTCCTGACTTTC.

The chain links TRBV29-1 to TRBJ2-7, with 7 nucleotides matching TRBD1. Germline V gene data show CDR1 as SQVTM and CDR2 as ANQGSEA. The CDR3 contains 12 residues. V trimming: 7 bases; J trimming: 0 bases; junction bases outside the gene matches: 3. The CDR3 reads CSGRTGSYEQYF. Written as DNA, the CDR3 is TGCAGCGGCAGGACAGGCTCCTACGAGCAGTACTTC.

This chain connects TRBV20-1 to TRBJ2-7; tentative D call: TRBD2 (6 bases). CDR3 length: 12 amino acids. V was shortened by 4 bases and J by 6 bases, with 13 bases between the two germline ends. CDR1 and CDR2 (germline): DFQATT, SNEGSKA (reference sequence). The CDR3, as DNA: TGCAGTGCTACCGGGGACTCTTTCGAGCAGTACTTC. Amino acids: CSATGDSFEQYF.

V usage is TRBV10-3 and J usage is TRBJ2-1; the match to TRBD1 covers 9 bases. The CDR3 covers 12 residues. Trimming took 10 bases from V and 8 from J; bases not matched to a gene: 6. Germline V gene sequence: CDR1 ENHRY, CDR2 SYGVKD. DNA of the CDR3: TGTGCCACGAAAAGACAGGGGGATGAGCAGTTCTTC. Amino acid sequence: CATKRQGDEQFF.

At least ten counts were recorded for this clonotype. CDR3: CASSYGQPRNEQFF. CDR3 sequence (DNA): TGTGCCAGCAGTTATGGACAGCCACGGAATGAGCAGTTCTTC. The chain couples TRBV6-2 or TRBV6-3 to TRBJ2-1; D possibly corresponds to TRBD1 (6 bases). Germline CDR1 and CDR2: MNHEY and SVGEGT. V was trimmed by 3 bases and J by 7 bases, leaving 13 bases between them. The CDR3 is made up of 14 amino acids.

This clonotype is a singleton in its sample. CDR3 DNA: TGTGCCAGCAGCCAAGTGGACCTCCTAGGAGCCTACGAGCAGTACTTC. This encodes CASSQVDLLGAYEQYF. The chain is built from TRBV3-1 and TRBJ2-7, with unresolved D. This CDR3 spans 16 amino acids. Germline V CDR1 and CDR2: LGHDT, YNNKEL (reference sequence). V was cut by 1 base and J by 2 bases, with 15 bases left in between.

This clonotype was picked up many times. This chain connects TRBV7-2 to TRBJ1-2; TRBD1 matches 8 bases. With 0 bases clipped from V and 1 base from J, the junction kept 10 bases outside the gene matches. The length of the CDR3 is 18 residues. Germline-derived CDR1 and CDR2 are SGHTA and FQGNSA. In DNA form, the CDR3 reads TGTGCCAGCAGCTTAGCGCCCACGACAGGGGCTTATAACTATGGCTACACCTTC. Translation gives CASSLAPTTGAYNYGYTF.

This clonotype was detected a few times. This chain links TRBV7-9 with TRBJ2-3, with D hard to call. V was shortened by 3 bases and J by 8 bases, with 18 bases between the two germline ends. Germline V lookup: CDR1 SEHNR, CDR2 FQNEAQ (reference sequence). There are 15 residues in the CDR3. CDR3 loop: CASSFPTPPAGTQYF. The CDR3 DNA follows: TGTGCCAGCAGCTTCCCAACACCTCCAGCCGGTACGCAGTATTTT. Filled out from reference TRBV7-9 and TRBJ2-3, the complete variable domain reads DTGVSQNPRHKITKRGQNVTFRCDPISEHNRLYWYRQTLGQGPEFLTYFQNEAQLEKSRLLSDRFSAERPKGSFSTLEIQRTEQGDSAMYLCASSFPTPPAGTQYFGPGTRLTVL.

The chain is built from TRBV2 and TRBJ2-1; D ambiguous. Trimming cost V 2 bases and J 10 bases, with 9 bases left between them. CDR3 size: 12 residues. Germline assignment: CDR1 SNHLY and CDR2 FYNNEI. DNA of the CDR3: TGTGCCAGCAGTGAAACGCTCCGGGAGCAGTTCTTC. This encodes CASSETLREQFF.

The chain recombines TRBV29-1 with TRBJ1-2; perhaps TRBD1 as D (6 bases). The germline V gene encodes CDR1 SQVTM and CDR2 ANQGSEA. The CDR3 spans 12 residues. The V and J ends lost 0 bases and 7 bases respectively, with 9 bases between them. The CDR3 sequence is CSVEDRGLGYTF. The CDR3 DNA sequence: TGCAGCGTTGAAGACAGGGGACTTGGCTACACCTTC.